This T cell receptor (beta chain) comes out of a study of T cell responses to AZD1222 COVID-19 vaccine. TCRdb keeps only in-frame clones here, not all; method: immunoSEQ multiplex PCR. Of roughly 69,000 clones in the sample, 75% to 85% are singletons; the top ten hold more than 13%. The CDR3 extends over 14 amino acids. The V gene's germline CDR1 is PRHDT and CDR2 FYEKMQ (reference sequence). After removal of 4 bases from V and 4 bases from J, the junction contained 4 bases not matched to a gene. The TCR sequence derives from an adult who received the AZD1222 COVID-19 vaccine. The J gene is TRBJ2-3, the V gene TRBV13; 8 bases line up with TRBD1. Sequencing used peripheral blood, obtained 28 days after the second AZD1222 dose. The CDR3 region has the DNA TGTGCCAGCAGCTGGACAGGGACCGCAGATACGCAGTATTTT. It codes for CASSWTGTADTQYF.